The entry that follows covers one T cell receptor beta chain sequence. These data come from a study of shared clonotypes between healthy human individuals. Produced via immunoSEQ multiplex PCR; TCRdb's table is partial and in-frame only. There are about 680,000 clones in the sample; around 92% occur only once, and about 24% lies in the top ten. As defined, naive CD8 cells were CD45RO-negative and positively selected for CCR7, with terminally differentiated effector memory CD45RA+ cells excluded. The germline CDR1 and CDR2 sequences are SEHNR and FQNEAQ (reference sequence). Germline trimming cut 5 bases from V and 0 bases from J; bases unmatched to any gene: 13. The CDR3 contains 17 residues.

This chain links TRBV7-9 with TRBJ2-7; 7 bases are shared with TRBD1. The sequencing sample was made of naive CD8+ T cells sorted from blood. The clonotype was recovered from a man aged 25 to 40 in good health. CDR3 residues: CASSRRGQDLSSYEQYF. The CDR3 region has the DNA TGTGCCAGCAGCCGACGTGGACAGGACTTAAGCTCCTACGAGCAGTACTTC.